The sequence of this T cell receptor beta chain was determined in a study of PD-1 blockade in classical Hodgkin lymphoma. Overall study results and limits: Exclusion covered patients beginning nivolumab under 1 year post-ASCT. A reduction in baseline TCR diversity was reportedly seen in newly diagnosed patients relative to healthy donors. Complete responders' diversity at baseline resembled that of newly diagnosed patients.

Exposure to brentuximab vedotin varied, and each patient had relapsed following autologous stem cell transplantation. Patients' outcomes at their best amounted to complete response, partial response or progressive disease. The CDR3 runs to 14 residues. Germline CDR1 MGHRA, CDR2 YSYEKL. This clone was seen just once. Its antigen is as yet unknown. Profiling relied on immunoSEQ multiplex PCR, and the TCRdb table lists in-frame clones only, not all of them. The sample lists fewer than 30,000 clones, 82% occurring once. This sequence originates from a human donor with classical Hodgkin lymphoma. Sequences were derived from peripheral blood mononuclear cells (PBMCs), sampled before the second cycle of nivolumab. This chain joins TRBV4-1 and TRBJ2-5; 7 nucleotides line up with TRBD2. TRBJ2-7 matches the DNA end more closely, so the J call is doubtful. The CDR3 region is CASSQEAGEYEQYF. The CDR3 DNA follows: TGCGCCAGCAGCCAAGAGGCGGGGGAGTACGAGCAGTACTTC.